The rows below give T cell receptor beta chains drawn from one sample of a study of blood T cells in healthy people across ages. TCRdb re-analysed the 5' RACE reads in MiXCR, keeping a single row per CDR3 protein. This sample yields hundreds of thousands of distinct CDR3 sequences, of which 45% to 60% are seen a single time; roughly 14% belongs to the top ten. The sequenced material came from blood. All receptors derive from a woman older than 75 in good health. Each CDR3 is given with its conserved first and last residue. A D gene is named only where the DNA matches it firmly. For some rows the clone size is stated as once, few or many, or as a class when expanded; others skip it.

j_gene | abundance | v_gene | len | d_gene | CDR3aa | CDR3nt
TRBJ2-1 | many | TRBV6-6 | 16 | TRBD1 | CASSYSGQGAYNEQFF | TGTGCCAGCAGTTACTCAGGGCAGGGGGCCTACAATGAGCAGTTCTTC
TRBJ2-5 | . | TRBV3-1 | 14 | . | CASSHGGDQETQYF | TGTGCCAGCAGCCATGGGGGAGATCAAGAGACCCAGTACTTC
TRBJ2-3 | many | TRBV29-1 | 12 | . | CSVELSTDTQYF | TGCAGCGTTGAATTGTCGACAGATACGCAGTATTTT
TRBJ2-5 | . | TRBV12-3/TRBV12-4 | 14 | TRBD1 | CASSRQGLGETQYF | TGTGCCAGCAGTCGACAGGGGCTCGGAGAGACCCAGTACTTC
TRBJ1-2 | . | TRBV5-5 | 14 | . | CASSNLQKNYGYTF | TGTGCCAGCAGTAACCTACAGAAAAACTATGGCTACACCTTC
TRBJ2-2 | . | TRBV12-3/TRBV12-4 | 14 | . | CASSFGLHTGELFF | TGTGCCAGCAGTTTCGGACTCCACACCGGGGAGCTGTTTTTT
TRBJ2-7 | . | TRBV4-1 | 16 | TRBD2 | CASSPTSGRVSSEQYF | TGCGCCAGTAGCCCAACTAGCGGGAGGGTATCCTCCGAGCAGTACTTC
TRBJ2-3 | many | TRBV10-3 | 14 | . | CATESGGGADTQYF | TGTGCCACCGAAAGTGGGGGAGGAGCAGATACGCAGTATTTT
TRBJ2-7 | many | TRBV6-2/TRBV6-3 | 16 | TRBD1 | CASSQHRGQSSYEQYF | TGTGCCAGCAGTCAACACAGGGGGCAAAGCTCCTACGAGCAGTACTTC
TRBJ2-5 | many | TRBV12-3/TRBV12-4 | 14 | . | CASSLTASQETQYF | TGTGCCAGCAGTTTGACGGCCAGCCAAGAGACCCAGTACTTC
TRBJ2-1 | few | TRBV3-1 | 13 | TRBD2 | CASSQYGEGGQFF | TGTGCCAGCAGCCAATACGGGGAGGGTGGGCAGTTCTTC
TRBJ2-1 | . | TRBV7-2 | 17 | TRBD2 | CASSSMGLAGAWNEQFF | TGTGCCAGCAGCTCGATGGGTCTAGCGGGAGCGTGGAATGAGCAGTTCTTC
TRBJ2-3 | . | TRBV20-1 | 13 | TRBD2 | CSAATGGTDTQYF | TGCAGTGCCGCGACGGGGGGGACAGATACGCAGTATTTT
TRBJ1-2 | . | TRBV12-3/TRBV12-4 | 13 | . | CASTRTGTYGYTF | TGTGCCAGCACCAGAACCGGGACGTATGGCTACACCTTC
TRBJ2-7 | many | TRBV4-1 | 13 | . | CASSQENRAEQYF | TGCGCCAGCAGCCAAGAAAACCGTGCCGAGCAGTACTTC
TRBJ2-7 | . | TRBV3-1 | 16 | . | CASSLNPRGHYNEQYF | TGTGCCAGCAGCCTAAACCCTCGGGGGCACTACAATGAGCAGTACTTC
TRBJ2-3 | . | TRBV12-3/TRBV12-4 | 12 | . | CASSYETNTQYF | TGTGCCAGCAGTTACGAGACCAATACGCAGTATTTT
TRBJ1-6 | many | TRBV2 | 14 | TRBD1 | CASSRDRQNSPLHF | TGTGCCAGCAGCCGGGACAGACAAAATTCACCCCTCCACTTT
TRBJ1-2 | few | TRBV7-8 | 13 | TRBD1 | CASSFRGRRVYTF | TGTGCCAGCAGCTTCAGGGGGCGAAGGGTCTACACCTTC
TRBJ2-5 | many | TRBV6-1 | 15 | TRBD2 | CASNRPGLALETQYF | TGTGCCAGCAACCGTCCGGGACTAGCCTTGGAGACCCAGTACTTC
TRBJ2-1 | . | TRBV19 | 15 | TRBD2 | CASSIGGSLLYEQFF | TGTGCCAGTAGTATCGGCGGGAGTCTATTGTACGAGCAGTTCTTC
TRBJ2-6 | . | TRBV30 | 14 | TRBD1 | CAWQGAGGANVLTF | TGTGCCTGGCAGGGGGCAGGTGGGGCCAACGTCCTGACTTTC
TRBJ2-5 | . | TRBV12-3/TRBV12-4 | 15 | TRBD2 | CASSLDAGGRETQYF | TGTGCCAGCAGTTTAGACGCGGGAGGACGAGAGACCCAGTACTTC
TRBJ2-3 | many | TRBV7-3 | 20 | . | CASSLILGGSGRDPTDTQYF | TGTGCCAGCAGCTTAATACTAGGGGGTTCGGGCAGGGACCCCACAGATACGCAGTATTTT